What follows are 27 T cell receptor beta chains derived from one specimen sequenced in a study of cytomegalovirus exposure and HLA in healthy donors. PCR used 60 Vbeta primers and 13 Jbeta primers. Repertoires were generated with immunoSEQ multiplex PCR, while TCRdb's copy carries only in-frame clones and drops some. Counted here are roughly 190,000 clones, around three quarters occurring once; the ten biggest clones make up 1.8%. What was sequenced was PBMCs. The source is a woman aged 30 to 39 in good health and CMV-seronegative.

Worth noting for this clone: An end of the junction differs from the germline gene, which may be a read error. The rearrangement joins TRBV7-2 to TRBJ2-1, with 9 bases fitting TRBD1. CDR1 and CDR2 from the germline V gene are SGHTA and FQGNSA. CDR3 length: 12 residues. CDR3 in amino acids: CASSLEVGQGLF. The DNA of the CDR3 is TGTGCCAGCAGCTTAGAGGTAGGACAGGGGCTCTTC.

The V and J genes are TRBV9 and TRBJ1-2, with no clear D. This CDR3 comprises 14 residues. Germline V gene data show CDR1 as SGDLS and CDR2 as YYNGEE. Trimming stripped 0 bases from V and 7 bases from J, with 13 bases between. The CDR3: CASSVVAGFGGYTF. Written as DNA, the CDR3 is TGTGCCAGCAGCGTAGTTGCCGGGTTCGGTGGCTACACCTTC.

The table lists this clone with a count of one. The V call is TRBV7-2, the J call TRBJ1-2; the D is unclear. The CDR3 runs 13 residues. Germline CDR1 is SGHTA and CDR2 is FQGNSA. V was shortened by 1 base and J by 4 bases, with 7 bases between the two germline ends. CDR3 region: CASSLVQFYGYTF. The DNA of the CDR3 is TGTGCCAGCAGCTTAGTTCAGTTCTATGGCTACACCTTC.

The chain recombines TRBV19 with TRBJ2-3, with TRBD2 matching over 11 bases. Germline V gene lookup returns CDR1 LNHDA and CDR2 SQIVND (reference sequence). After removal of 7 bases from V and 1 base from J, the junction contained 1 base not matched to a gene. This CDR3 region has 14 residues. In DNA form, the CDR3 reads TGTGCCAGTAAACTAGCGGGAGGCACAGATACGCAGTATTTT. Amino acid sequence: CASKLAGGTDTQYF.

This chain links TRBV10-2 with TRBJ2-3; 16 bases map to TRBD2. Losses at the gene ends were 6 bases for V and 3 bases for J; bases not matched to a gene: 6. CDR1 is WSHSY and CDR2 is SAAADI in the germline V gene. The CDR3 runs 17 residues. CDR3 DNA sequence: TGCGCCAGCAGCCCGGGGACTAGCGGGGGGGCAACAGATACGCAGTATTTT. Translating gives CASSPGTSGGATDTQYF.

This clone has a handful of counts. J is TRBJ2-1 and V is TRBV7-9; TRBD1 aligns across 8 bases. CDR1 is SEHNR, CDR2 FQNEAQ, per germline (reference sequence). This CDR3 comprises 12 residues. With V trimmed by 6 bases and J by 9 bases, 4 bases remained unmatched. The CDR3 loop is CASRPDRVEQFF. CDR3 in DNA: TGTGCCAGCAGGCCGGACAGGGTTGAGCAGTTCTTC.

The chain couples TRBV5-6 to TRBJ2-5; 10 nucleotides line up with TRBD1. The assigned J gene may be wrong: the sequence end matches TRBJ2-7 better. The CDR3 totals 15 residues. Per the germline V gene, CDR1 is SGHDT and CDR2 is YYEEEE. The CDR3 here is CASSLVTGGVYEQYF. The CDR3 region has the DNA TGTGCCAGCAGCTTGGTGACAGGGGGCGTCTACGAGCAGTACTTC.

This chain connects TRBV6-1 to TRBJ2-7, with 9 nucleotides matching TRBD2. The CDR3 is 13 residues long. In germline, CDR1 is MNHNS, CDR2 SASEGT. With 8 bases clipped from V and 4 bases from J, the junction kept 6 bases outside the gene matches. This CDR3 reads CASGAAGGYEQYF. The DNA for the CDR3 is TGTGCCAGCGGTGCCGCGGGGGGGTACGAGCAGTACTTC.

J is TRBJ2-1 and V is TRBV10-1; 9 nucleotides match TRBD2. The CDR3 has 14 amino acids. V shed 5 bases and J 7 bases; nucleotides not matched to a gene: 6. The germline gives CDR1 WNHNN, CDR2 SYGVQD (reference sequence). CDR3 sequence: CASSRAGGPNEQFF. The DNA of the CDR3 is TGCGCCAGCAGTCGGGCGGGGGGGCCGAATGAGCAGTTCTTC.

J is TRBJ2-1 and V is TRBV18; D might be TRBD2 (6 bases). The V end lost 5 bases, the J end lost 4 bases, and 9 bases lay between the germline ends. The CDR3 is 13 amino acids. Germline V lookup: CDR1 KGHSH, CDR2 LQKENI. The CDR3 DNA follows: TGTGCCAGCTCATACGGGACTTACAATGAGCAGTTCTTC. Translated, it gives CASSYGTYNEQFF. Together with reference TRBV18 and TRBJ2-1, the CDR3 gives the full variable domain: NAGVMQNPRHLVRRRGQEARLRCSPMKGHSHVYWYRQLPEEGLKFMVYLQKENIIDESGMPKERFSAEFPKEGPSILRIQQVVRGDSAAYFCASSYGTYNEQFFGPGTRLTVL.

The CDR3 reads CASSLRGNGNQPQHF. The CDR3 DNA reads TGTGCCAGTAGTCTCCGGGGGAATGGCAATCAGCCCCAGCATTTT. This chain links TRBV19 with TRBJ1-5; the D gene is possibly TRBD1 (5 bases). Germline V gene sequence: CDR1 LNHDA, CDR2 SQIVND (reference sequence). Trimming took off 5 bases at V and 2 bases at J, with 13 bases between the two ends. The CDR3 loop spans 15 amino acids.

This clone is deemed medium-sized. The chain uses TRBV2 and TRBJ1-2, with a tentative D call TRBD1 (6 bases). The CDR3 has 13 amino acids. CDR1 and CDR2 (germline): SNHLY, FYNNEI. Trimming removed 3 bases at V and 8 bases at J, with 13 bases between. The DNA for the CDR3 is TGTGCCAGCAGTGATGGGGGGGCCGGCGGCTACACCTTC. Translation: CASSDGGAGGYTF.

The chain joins TRBV4-1 to TRBJ2-5; 7 bases fit TRBD2. Germline CDR1 is MGHRA and CDR2 is YSYEKL. There are 16 residues in the CDR3. The V and J ends lost 4 bases and 5 bases, in that order; junction bases with no gene match: 13. CDR3 in amino acids: CASSPGTTNLGETQYF. The CDR3 DNA follows: TGCGCCAGCAGCCCGGGGACTACCAACTTGGGGGAGACCCAGTACTTC.

The gene calls are TRBV27 and TRBJ2-7, with a weak D call TRBD2 (5 bases). The CDR3 is made up of 14 amino acids. Germline loops: CDR1 MNHEY, CDR2 SMNVEV (reference sequence). V lost 1 base to trimming and J lost 5 bases, with 12 bases between them. Here the CDR3 DNA reads TGTGCCAGCAGTTTATTTCGGGGATCTGACGAGCAGTACTTC. Encoded protein: CASSLFRGSDEQYF.

The rearrangement joins TRBV18 to TRBJ1-1, with D maybe TRBD1 (5 bases). Germline V gives CDR1 KGHSH, CDR2 LQKENI. The CDR3 is 15 residues long. V lost 8 bases to trimming and J lost 0 bases, with 16 bases between them. In DNA, the CDR3 is TGTGCCAGCGGGGGGTGGGCCGAGATGAACACTGAAGCTTTCTTT. It specifies CASGGWAEMNTEAFF.

In its sample, this clone was seen once. The chain joins TRBV19 to TRBJ2-3, with D possibly being TRBD2 (5 bases). Trimming left V 4 bases short and J 0 bases short, with 11 bases between. The CDR3 spans 15 residues. Per germline, CDR1 LNHDA and CDR2 SQIVND (reference sequence). The CDR3 DNA follows: TGTGCCAGTAGTACTTCGGGGATGAGCACAGATACGCAGTATTTT. Its translation is CASSTSGMSTDTQYF. Complete variable domain (other parts from reference TRBV19 and TRBJ2-3): DGGITQSPKYLFRKEGQNVTLSCEQNLNHDAMYWYRQDPGQGLRLIYYSQIVNDFQKGDIAEGYSVSREKKESFPLTVTSAQKNPTAFYLCASSTSGMSTDTQYFGPGTRLTVL.

The chain combines TRBV7-8 with TRBJ2-5; weak D call: TRBD2 (6 bases). The J call may be wrong; the DNA end is better matched by TRBJ2-7. CDR1 and CDR2 (germline): SGHVS, FQNEAQ. The CDR3 contains 15 residues. The CDR3 coding sequence is TGTGCCAGCAGCTTTAAATCGGGGACTTCCTACGAGCAGTACTTC. Translation gives CASSFKSGTSYEQYF.

The rearrangement joins TRBV13 to TRBJ2-2; 14 nucleotides agree with TRBD2. The germline V gene encodes CDR1 PRHDT and CDR2 FYEKMQ (reference sequence). This CDR3 has 19 amino acids. V lost 5 bases, J lost 7 bases, and 15 bases stayed unmatched. CDR3: CASSDSTSGGAGIGGELFF. The CDR3 bases are TGTGCCAGCAGCGACTCGACTAGCGGGGGGGCCGGGATAGGCGGGGAGCTGTTTTTT.

The chain has TRBV10-3 and TRBJ1-2, with D tentatively TRBD1 (5 bases). The germline V and J ends were trimmed by 2 bases and 8 bases, with 12 bases remaining between them. From germline, CDR1 is ENHRY and CDR2 SYGVKD. The CDR3 length is 13 residues. The CDR3: CAISEGDYGGYTF. The CDR3 nucleotides read TGTGCCATCAGTGAGGGGGACTATGGGGGCTACACCTTC.

For this clone: The same CDR3 arises from other DNA sequences in this sample as well. V gene TRBV5-1 combines with J gene TRBJ2-5, with 10 nucleotides matching TRBD2. The CDR3 is made up of 14 amino acids. Germline V lookup: CDR1 SGHRS, CDR2 YFSETQ. Trimming removed 5 bases from V and 2 bases from J; junction bases left unmatched: 3. In DNA, the CDR3 is TGCGCCAGCAGTTTAGCGGGAGGACAAGAGACCCAGTACTTC. This translates into CASSLAGGQETQYF.

The rearrangement uses TRBV4-2 and TRBJ2-7; D might be TRBD2 (6 bases). The CDR3 is 18 amino acids. Germline CDR1 reads LGHNA; CDR2 reads YNFKEQ. Trimming pared 0 bases from V and 2 bases from J, leaving 20 bases between. The CDR3 protein is CASSQEGTGVSRTYEQYF. The CDR3 DNA follows: TGTGCCAGCAGCCAAGAAGGGACGGGGGTCTCCAGAACCTACGAGCAGTACTTC.

The chain has TRBV7-9 and TRBJ1-2; possibly TRBD1 for D (6 bases). V lost 4 bases, J lost 3 bases, and 15 bases lay in between. This CDR3 region has 15 residues. CDR1 is SEHNR, CDR2 FQNEAQ, per germline (reference sequence). This CDR3 is CASSSGSQGYYGYTF. Here the CDR3 DNA reads TGTGCCAGCAGCTCAGGGTCACAGGGTTACTATGGCTACACCTTC.

V and J are TRBV27 and TRBJ2-5; D might be TRBD2 (5 bases). The J call is in doubt because the DNA end fits TRBJ2-7 better. This CDR3 has 16 amino acids. Germline-derived CDR1 and CDR2 are MNHEY and SMNVEV (reference sequence). The CDR3 DNA follows: TGTGCCAGCAGTTCATGGGTGAGAGGGAACACCTACGAGCAGTACTTC. Protein sequence: CASSSWVRGNTYEQYF.

This chain connects TRBV18 to TRBJ2-3; D is perhaps TRBD2 (7 bases). The V end was cut by 0 bases, the J end by 6 bases, with 19 bases between. CDR1 is KGHSH and CDR2 is LQKENI in the germline V gene. The CDR3 sequence is 17 residues long. In nucleotides, the CDR3 is TGTGCCAGCTCACCACCGGTTCTGCGGGGGCCGGGGGATACGCAGTATTTT. Its translation: CASSPPVLRGPGDTQYF. Full variable domain (remainder filled in from reference TRBV18 and TRBJ2-3): NAGVMQNPRHLVRRRGQEARLRCSPMKGHSHVYWYRQLPEEGLKFMVYLQKENIIDESGMPKERFSAEFPKEGPSILRIQQVVRGDSAAYFCASSPPVLRGPGDTQYFGPGTRLTVL.

The chain employs TRBV7-9 and TRBJ2-7, with TRBD1 matching over 9 bases. The CDR3 runs to 19 residues. J gave up 0 bases and V 4 bases, and 16 bases lay outside the gene matches. Germline V gene data show CDR1 as SEHNR and CDR2 as FQNEAQ (reference sequence). In nucleotides, the CDR3 is TGTGCCAGCAGCTCTAACGGGGCTCGAGACAGGGGGTACTCCTACGAGCAGTACTTC. It specifies CASSSNGARDRGYSYEQYF.

The gene calls are TRBV9 and TRBJ2-7; 8 bases map to TRBD2. Trimming took 4 bases from V and 4 from J; bases not matched to a gene: 10. This CDR3 has 15 residues. In germline, CDR1 is SGDLS, CDR2 YYNGEE. CDR3 region: CASSPSGTSKYEQYF. The CDR3 nucleotides read TGTGCCAGCAGCCCTTCGGGGACTAGTAAGTACGAGCAGTACTTC.

This sequence joins TRBV18 and TRBJ2-7; D is possibly TRBD2 (6 bases). Germline CDR1 KGHSH, CDR2 LQKENI. V lost 2 bases, J lost 4 bases, and 18 bases lay in between. CDR3 size: 16 residues. In DNA form, the CDR3 reads TGTGCCAGCTCACCAACATCCGGGACGGGGAGGTACGAGCAGTACTTC. This sequence encodes CASSPTSGTGRYEQYF.